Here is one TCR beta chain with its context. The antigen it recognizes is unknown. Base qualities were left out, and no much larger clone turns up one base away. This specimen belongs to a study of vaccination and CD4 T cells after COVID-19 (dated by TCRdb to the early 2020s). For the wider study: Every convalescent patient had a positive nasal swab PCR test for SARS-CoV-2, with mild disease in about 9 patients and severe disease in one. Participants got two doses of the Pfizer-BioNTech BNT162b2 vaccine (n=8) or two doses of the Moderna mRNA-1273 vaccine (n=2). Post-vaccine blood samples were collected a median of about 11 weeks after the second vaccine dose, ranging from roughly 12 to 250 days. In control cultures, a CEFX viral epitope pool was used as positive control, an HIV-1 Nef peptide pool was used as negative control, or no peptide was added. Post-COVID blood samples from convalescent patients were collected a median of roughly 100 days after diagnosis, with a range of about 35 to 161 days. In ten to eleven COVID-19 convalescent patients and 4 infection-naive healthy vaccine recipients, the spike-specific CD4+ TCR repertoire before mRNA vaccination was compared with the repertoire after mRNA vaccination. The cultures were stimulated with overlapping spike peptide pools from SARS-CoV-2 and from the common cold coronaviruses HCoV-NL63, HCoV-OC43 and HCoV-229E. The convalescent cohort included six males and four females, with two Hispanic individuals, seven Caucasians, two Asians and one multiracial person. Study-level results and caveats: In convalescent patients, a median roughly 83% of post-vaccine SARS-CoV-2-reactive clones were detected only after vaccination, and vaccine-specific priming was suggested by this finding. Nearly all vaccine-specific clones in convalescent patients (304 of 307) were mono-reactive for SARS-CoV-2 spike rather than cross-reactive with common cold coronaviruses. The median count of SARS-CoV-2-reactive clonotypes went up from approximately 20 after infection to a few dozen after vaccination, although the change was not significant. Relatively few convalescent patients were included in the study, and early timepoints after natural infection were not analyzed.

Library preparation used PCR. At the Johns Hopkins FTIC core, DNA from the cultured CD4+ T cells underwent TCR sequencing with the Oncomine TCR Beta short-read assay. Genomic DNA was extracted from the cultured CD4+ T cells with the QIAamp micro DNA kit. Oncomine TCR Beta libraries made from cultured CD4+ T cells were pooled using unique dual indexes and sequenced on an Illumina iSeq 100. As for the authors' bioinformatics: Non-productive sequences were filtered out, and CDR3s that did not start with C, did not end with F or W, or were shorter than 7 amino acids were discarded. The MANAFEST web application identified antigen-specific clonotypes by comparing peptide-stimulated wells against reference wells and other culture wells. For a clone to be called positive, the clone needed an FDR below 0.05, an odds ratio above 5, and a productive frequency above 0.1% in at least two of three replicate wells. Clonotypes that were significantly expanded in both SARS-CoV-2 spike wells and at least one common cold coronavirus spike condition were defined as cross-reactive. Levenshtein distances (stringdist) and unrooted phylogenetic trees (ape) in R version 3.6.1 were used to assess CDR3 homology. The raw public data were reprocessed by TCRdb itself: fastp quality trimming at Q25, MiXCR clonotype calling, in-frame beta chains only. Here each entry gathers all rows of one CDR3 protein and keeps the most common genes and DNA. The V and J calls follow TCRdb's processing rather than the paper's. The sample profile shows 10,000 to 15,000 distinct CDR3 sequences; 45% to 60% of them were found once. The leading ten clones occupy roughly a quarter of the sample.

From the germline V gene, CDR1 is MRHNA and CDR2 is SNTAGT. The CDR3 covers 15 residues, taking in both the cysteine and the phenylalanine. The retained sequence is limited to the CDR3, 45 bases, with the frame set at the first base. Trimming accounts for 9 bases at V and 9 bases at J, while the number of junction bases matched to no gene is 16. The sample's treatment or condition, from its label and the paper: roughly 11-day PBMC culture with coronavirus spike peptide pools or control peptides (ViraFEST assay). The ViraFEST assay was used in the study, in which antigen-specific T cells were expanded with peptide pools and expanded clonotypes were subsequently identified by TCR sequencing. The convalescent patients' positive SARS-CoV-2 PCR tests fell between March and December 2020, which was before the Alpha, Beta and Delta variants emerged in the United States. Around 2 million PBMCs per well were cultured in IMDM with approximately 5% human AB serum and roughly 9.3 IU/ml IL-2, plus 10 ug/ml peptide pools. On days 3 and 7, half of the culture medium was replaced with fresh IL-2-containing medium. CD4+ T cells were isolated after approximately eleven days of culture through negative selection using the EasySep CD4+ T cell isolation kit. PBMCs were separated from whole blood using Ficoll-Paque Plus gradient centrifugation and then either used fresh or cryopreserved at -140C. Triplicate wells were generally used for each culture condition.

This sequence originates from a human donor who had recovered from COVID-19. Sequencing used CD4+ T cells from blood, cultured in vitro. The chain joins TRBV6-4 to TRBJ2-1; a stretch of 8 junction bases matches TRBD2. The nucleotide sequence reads TGTGCCAGTAGCATCCGGGGGGGTATTTCTGGTGAGCAGTTCTTC. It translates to CASSIRGGISGEQFF.